The present T cell receptor (beta chain) was sequenced within a study of cytomegalovirus exposure and HLA in healthy donors. CDR3 size: 12 residues. Deletions cut 7 bases from V and 6 bases from J, with 10 bases between. Germline V CDR1 and CDR2: SNHLY, FYNNEI. Profiling relied on immunoSEQ multiplex PCR, and the TCRdb table lists in-frame clones only, not all of them. This sample yields roughly 60,000 clones, of which about 90% are seen a single time; 1.3% belongs to the top ten. The chain is built from TRBV2 and TRBJ2-1, with D tentatively TRBD1 (6 bases). The sequenced sample consisted of PBMCs. The TCR was taken from a woman younger than 30 in good health and CMV-seronegative. Here the CDR3 reads CASTRQANEQFF. For the CDR3, the DNA is TGTGCCAGCACCCGACAGGCCAATGAGCAGTTCTTC.